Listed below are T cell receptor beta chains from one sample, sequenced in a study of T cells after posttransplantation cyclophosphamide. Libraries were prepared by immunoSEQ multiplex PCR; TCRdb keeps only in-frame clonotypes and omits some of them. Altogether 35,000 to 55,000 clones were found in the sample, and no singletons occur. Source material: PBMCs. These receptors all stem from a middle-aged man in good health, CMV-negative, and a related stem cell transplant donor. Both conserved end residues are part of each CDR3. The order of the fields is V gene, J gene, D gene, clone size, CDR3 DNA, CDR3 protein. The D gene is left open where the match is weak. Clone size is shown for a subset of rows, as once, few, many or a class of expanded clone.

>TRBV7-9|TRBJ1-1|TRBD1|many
TGTGCCAGCAGCTTAGGACAGGGGAACACTGAAGCTTTCTTT
CASSLGQGNTEAFF
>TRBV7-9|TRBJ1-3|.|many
TGTGCCAGCAGCTTAGGCTGGGACATAGCAGGAAACACCATATATTTT
CASSLGWDIAGNTIYF
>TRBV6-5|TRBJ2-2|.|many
TGTGCCAGCAAAAAGACCGGAGATGCCGGGGAGCTGTTTTTT
CASKKTGDAGELFF
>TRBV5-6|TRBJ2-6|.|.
TGTGCCAGCAGCTTGGCAGGTCCGGGGGCCAACGTCCTGACTTTC
CASSLAGPGANVLTF
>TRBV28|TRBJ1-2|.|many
TGTGTCACATTCAGTTATGCCGGGTCGGGCTACACCTTC
CVTFSYAGSGYTF
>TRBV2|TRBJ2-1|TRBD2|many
TGTGCCAGCAGTGAGACTAGCGGGGAGAACAATGAGCAGTTCTTC
CASSETSGENNEQFF
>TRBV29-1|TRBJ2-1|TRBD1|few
TGCAGCGCAGGGGACAGGTACAATGAGCAGTTCTTC
CSAGDRYNEQFF
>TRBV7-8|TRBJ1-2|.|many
TGTGCCAGCAGCTTAGTGGCCGGGAATCGGGGCTACACCTTC
CASSLVAGNRGYTF
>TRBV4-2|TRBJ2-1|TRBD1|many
TGTGCCAGCAGCCAAGATTCGGGACAGAAGTCCTACAATGAGCAGTTCTTC
CASSQDSGQKSYNEQFF
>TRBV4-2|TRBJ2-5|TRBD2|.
TGTGCCAGCAGCCAAGCCGGAGGCCTAGCGGGAGAGGCAGAGACCCAGTACTTC
CASSQAGGLAGEAETQYF
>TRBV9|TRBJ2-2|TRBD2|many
TGTGCCAGCAGCGTAGGCGGGGGGAGAGTGGCCGGGGAGCTGTTTTTT
CASSVGGGRVAGELFF
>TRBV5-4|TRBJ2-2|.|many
TGTGCCAGCAGCACCGGGATAGGGACCGGGGAGCTGTTTTTT
CASSTGIGTGELFF
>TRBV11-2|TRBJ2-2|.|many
TGTGCCAGCAGTCGTTGGAGCGGGGAGCTGTTTTTT
CASSRWSGELFF
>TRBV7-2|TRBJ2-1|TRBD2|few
TGTGCCAGCAGCCGGACTAGCGGTCCGCAGGGAGACAATGAGCAGTTCTTC
CASSRTSGPQGDNEQFF
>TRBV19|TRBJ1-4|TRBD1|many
TGTGCCAGTAGTATTGGCAGGGGGCCTGCAACTAATGAAAAACTGTTTTTT
CASSIGRGPATNEKLFF
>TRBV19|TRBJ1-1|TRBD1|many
TGTGCCAGTAGCCGGGACAGGGAGGGCACTGAAGCTTTCTTT
CASSRDREGTEAFF
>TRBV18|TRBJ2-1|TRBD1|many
TGTGCCAGCTCACCGCCCGGGACAGATTACAATGAGCAGTTCTTC
CASSPPGTDYNEQFF
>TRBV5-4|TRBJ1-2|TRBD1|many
TGTGCCAGCAGCGTGGGACAGAGTAACTATGGCTACACCTTC
CASSVGQSNYGYTF
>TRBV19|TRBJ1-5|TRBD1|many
TGTGCCAGTACCTTGGGACAGGTTAATCAGCCCCAGCATTTT
CASTLGQVNQPQHF
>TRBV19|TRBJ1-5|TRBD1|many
TGTGCCAGTAGTTGGACAGGTTTCAATCAGCCCCAGCATTTT
CASSWTGFNQPQHF
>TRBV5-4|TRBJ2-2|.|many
TGTGCCAGCAGCTTGACCAGGGTTGGGACCGGGGAGCTGTTTTTT
CASSLTRVGTGELFF
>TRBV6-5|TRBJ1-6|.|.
TGTGCCAGCAGTTACAGGGGCCATAATTCACCCCTCCACTTT
CASSYRGHNSPLHF
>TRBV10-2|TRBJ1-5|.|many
TGCGCCAGCTCGGGGGGGAGCAATCAGCCCCAGCATTTT
CASSGGSNQPQHF
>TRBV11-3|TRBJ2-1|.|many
TGTGCCAGCAGCCTCCCAGGACAGAGCTCCTACAATGAGCAGTTCTTC
CASSLPGQSSYNEQFF
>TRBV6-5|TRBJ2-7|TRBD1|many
TGTGCCACCCGGGACAGGGGGACCTACGAGCAGTACTTC
CATRDRGTYEQYF
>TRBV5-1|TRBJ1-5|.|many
TGCGCCAGCAGCTTGGTCGGTGGGGCGAATCAGCCCCAGCATTTT
CASSLVGGANQPQHF
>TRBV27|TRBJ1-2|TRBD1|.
TGTGCCAGCAGTGTCGCCGGGACAGGGAACTATGGCTACACCTTC
CASSVAGTGNYGYTF
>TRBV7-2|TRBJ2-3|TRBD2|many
TGTGCCAGCAGCCTTGGACTAGCGGGACCTACAGATACGCAGTATTTT
CASSLGLAGPTDTQYF
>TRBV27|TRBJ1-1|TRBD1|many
TGTGCCAGCAGTCTGTGGACAGGGCGAAATAACACTGAAGCTTTCTTT
CASSLWTGRNNTEAFF
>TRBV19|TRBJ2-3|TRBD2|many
TGTGCCAGTAGCGGACTAGCGGGCACTAGCACAGATACGCAGTATTTT
CASSGLAGTSTDTQYF
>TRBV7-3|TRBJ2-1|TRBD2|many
TGTGCCAGCAGCTCTACCGGACTAGCGCGATCCTACAATGAGCAGTTCTTC
CASSSTGLARSYNEQFF
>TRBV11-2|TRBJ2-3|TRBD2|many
TGTGCCAGCAGCCCTACGTCGGGGGGGATCACAGATACGCAGTATTTT
CASSPTSGGITDTQYF
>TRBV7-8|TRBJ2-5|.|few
TGTGCCAGCAGCTTTAGGCGGGGCGAGACCCAGTACTTC
CASSFRRGETQYF
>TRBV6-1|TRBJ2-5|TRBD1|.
TGTGCCAGCACTGCACAGACAGGGGGGCAAGAGACCCAGTACTTC
CASTAQTGGQETQYF
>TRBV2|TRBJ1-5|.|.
TGTGCCACACGATGGGGGCAAGATCAGCCCCAGCATTTT
CATRWGQDQPQHF
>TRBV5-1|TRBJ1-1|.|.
TGCGCCAGCAGCTTGGCCTCGGGGGGGGAAGCTTTCTTT
CASSLASGGEAFF
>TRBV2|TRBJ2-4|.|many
TGTGCCAGCAGCCACCCCGACAGCCTACTAAACATTCAGTACTTC
CASSHPDSLLNIQYF
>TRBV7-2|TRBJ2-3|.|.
TGTGCCAGCAGCTTACTAGTGACGCCTACAGATACGCAGTATTTT
CASSLLVTPTDTQYF
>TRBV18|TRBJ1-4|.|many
TGTGCCAGCTCACCACAAATCACGCCGGGGGAGAGTGAAAAACTGTTTTTT
CASSPQITPGESEKLFF
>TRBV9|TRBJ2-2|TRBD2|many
TGTGCCAGCAGCGTAGTTGCTAGCGGGAAGCTCGGGGAGCTGTTTTTT
CASSVVASGKLGELFF
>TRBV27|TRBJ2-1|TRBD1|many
TGTGCCAGCAGGGCCCCAGGACAGGGAGGCAATGAGCAGTTCTTC
CASRAPGQGGNEQFF
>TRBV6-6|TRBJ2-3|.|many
TGTGCCAGCAGATACGTAGGGGGAGCAGATACGCAGTATTTT
CASRYVGGADTQYF
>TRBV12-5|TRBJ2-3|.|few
TGTGCTAGTGGGGTCAGTAGCACAGATACGCAGTATTTT
CASGVSSTDTQYF
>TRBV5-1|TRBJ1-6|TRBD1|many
TGCGCCAGCAGCTTGACAGGGGATTCACCCCTCCACTTT
CASSLTGDSPLHF
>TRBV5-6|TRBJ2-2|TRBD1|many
TGTGCCAGCAGATCCGGGACAGCGAACACCGGGGAGCTGTTTTTT
CASRSGTANTGELFF
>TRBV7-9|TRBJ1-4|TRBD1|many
TGTGCCAGCAGAAAAACTGCAGGGGGCGCTTGGGCTAATGAAAAACTGTTTTTT
CASRKTAGGAWANEKLFF
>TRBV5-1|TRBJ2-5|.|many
TGCGCCAGCAGCTTGGGGATAACCCAGGGGAGAGAGACCCAGTACTTC
CASSLGITQGRETQYF
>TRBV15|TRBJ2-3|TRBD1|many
TGTGCCACCAGCGGGGACAGGGGGCCAGCACCACCAGATACGCAGTATTTT
CATSGDRGPAPPDTQYF
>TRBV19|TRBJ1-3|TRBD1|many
TGTGCCAGTAGGGGGACAGGGAACCCAAGTCGAGGGGACACCATATATTTT
CASRGTGNPSRGDTIYF
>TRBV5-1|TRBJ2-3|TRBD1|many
TGCGCCAGCGGGTCAGGACAGGGGGGCACAGATACGCAGTATTTT
CASGSGQGGTDTQYF
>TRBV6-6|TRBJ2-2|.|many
TGTGCCAGCAGCCGGGGTTTAACCGGGGAGCTGTTTTTT
CASSRGLTGELFF
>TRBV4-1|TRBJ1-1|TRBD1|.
TGCGCCGGCAGGGGACAGGCGAACACTGAAGCTTTCTTT
CAGRGQANTEAFF